Below are 21 T cell receptor beta chains sequenced from a single sample in a study of blood T cell repertoires in COVID-19. Data came from immunoSEQ multiplex PCR; TCRdb stores just in-frame clones and leaves some out. The sample lists 15,000 to 20,000 clones; 85% to 90% were seen once. Sequencing was carried out using peripheral blood. These receptors were taken from a human donor in a cohort sampled during active COVID-19.

CDR3 nucleotide sequence: TGTGCCAGTAGACCTGGGACAGGGGGCCAAAAGGGCTACACCTTC. Its translation is CASRPGTGGQKGYTF. V gene TRBV19 combines with J gene TRBJ1-2; TRBD1 aligns across 12 bases. The CDR3 contains 15 residues. Germline V gene lookup returns CDR1 LNHDA and CDR2 SQIVND (reference sequence). The V and J ends lost 6 bases and 8 bases, in that order; junction bases with no gene match: 10.

Only one count was recorded for this clone. V is TRBV30 and J is TRBJ2-4; a weak D match, TRBD2 (6 bases). CDR1 and CDR2 from the germline V gene are GTSNPN and SVGIG (reference sequence). This CDR3 comprises 17 residues. V was pared by 0 bases and J by 0 bases, with 15 bases between. The CDR3 loop is CAWSVGGAGLAKNIQYF. CDR3 DNA sequence: TGTGCCTGGAGTGTGGGCGGGGCGGGGCTAGCCAAAAACATTCAGTACTTC.

V and J are TRBV11-2 and TRBJ2-1; 9 nucleotides align to TRBD2. Germline CDR1 SGHAT, CDR2 FQNNGV. The J segment lost 9 bases and the V segment lost 5 bases, leaving 14 bases of the junction unmatched. The CDR3 loop spans 16 amino acids. The chain's CDR3 is CASSQGSGRLWGEQFF. CDR3 DNA sequence: TGTGCCAGCAGCCAGGGAAGCGGGAGGTTGTGGGGTGAGCAGTTCTTC. Full variable domain (missing parts from reference TRBV11-2 and TRBJ2-1): EAGVAQSPRYKIIEKRQSVAFWCNPISGHATLYWYQQILGQGPKLLIQFQNNGVVDDSQLPKDRFSAERLKGVDSTLKIQPAKLEDSAVYLCASSQGSGRLWGEQFFGPGTRLTVL.

This rearrangement joins TRBV9 to TRBJ1-3, with a possible D match to TRBD1 (5 bases). Trimming removed 2 bases at V and 0 bases at J, with 15 bases between. This CDR3 is 17 amino acids long. Looked up from germline, CDR1 is SGDLS and CDR2 is YYNGEE. CDR3 region: CASSVHGRRASGNTIYF. Here the CDR3 DNA reads TGTGCCAGCAGCGTCCATGGACGCAGGGCCTCTGGAAACACCATATATTTT.

This clone was seen just once. The chain is built from TRBV10-3 and TRBJ2-7; 7 bases fit TRBD1. Per germline, CDR1 ENHRY and CDR2 SYGVKD. The CDR3 extends over 16 amino acids. J was trimmed by 2 bases and V by 3 bases; bases with no gene match: 10. The CDR3 bases are TGTGCCATCAGTGATTCAACAGGGGATCAACCCTACGAGCAGTACTTC. This gives the protein CAISDSTGDQPYEQYF.

The DNA of the CDR3 is TGTGCCAGCAGTTACAGGGGGCCTTACAATGAGCAGTTCTTC. This gives the protein CASSYRGPYNEQFF. J is TRBJ2-1 and V is TRBV28, with 9 bases fitting TRBD1. Germline V CDR1 and CDR2: MDHEN, SYDVKM. This CDR3 has 14 residues. The ends lost 4 bases at V and 4 bases at J; junction bases unmatched: 2.

The chain carries TRBV7-9 and TRBJ1-1; no clear D gene. V was cut by 5 bases and J by 0 bases, with 16 bases left in between. The CDR3 covers 16 residues. Germline CDR1 is SEHNR and CDR2 is FQNEAQ (reference sequence). This CDR3 is CASSPSRRQMNTEAFF. CDR3 DNA sequence: TGTGCCAGCAGCCCTAGCCGGCGGCAGATGAACACTGAAGCTTTCTTT.

The V gene is TRBV27, the J gene TRBJ2-7, with 9 bases aligning to TRBD2. Trimming at V came to 6 bases and at J to 7 bases, leaving 7 bases not matched to a gene. The germline CDR1 and CDR2 sequences are MNHEY and SMNVEV (reference sequence). The CDR3 runs to 13 residues. CDR3 sequence (DNA): TGTGCCAGCAGCCTTGGACTAGCGCGGGAGCAGTACTTC. As protein: CASSLGLAREQYF.

This chain uses TRBV7-2 with TRBJ2-7; 9 positions match TRBD2. J was trimmed by 3 bases and V by 3 bases; bases with no gene match: 3. Germline CDR1 SGHTA, CDR2 FQGNSA. The CDR3 sequence is 14 residues long. The CDR3 nucleotides are TGTGCCAGCAGCTTCGCGGGAGGGGGCTACGAGCAGTACTTC. Amino acids: CASSFAGGGYEQYF.

The V gene is TRBV30, the J gene TRBJ2-7, with TRBD2 matching over 7 bases. Germline V gene lookup returns CDR1 GTSNPN and CDR2 SVGIG (reference sequence). The ends lost 1 base at V and 5 bases at J; junction bases unmatched: 17. This CDR3 contains 17 residues. The CDR3 nucleotides read TGTGCCTGGAGTGGGTCTGAGGGCCGAAGGACTAGGCACGAGCAGTACTTC. It is translated as CAWSGSEGRRTRHEQYF.

V gene TRBV18 combines with J gene TRBJ2-1; 7 nucleotides match TRBD1. The germline V gene has CDR1 KGHSH and CDR2 LQKENI. The CDR3 loop spans 13 amino acids. The V segment lost 3 bases and the J segment 6 bases; nucleotides outside the gene matches: 2. CDR3: CASSPRQGNEQFF. CDR3 coding DNA: TGTGCCAGCTCACCCCGACAGGGCAATGAGCAGTTCTTC.

The chain recombines TRBV28 with TRBJ2-7, with a tentative D call TRBD2 (5 bases). Trimming pared 7 bases from V and 0 bases from J, leaving 13 bases between. The CDR3 runs 14 residues. Germline loops: CDR1 MDHEN, CDR2 SYDVKM. CDR3 coding DNA: TGTGCCAGCACCCCCCTAGGACTCTCCTACGAGCAGTACTTC. Its protein product is CASTPLGLSYEQYF.

The rearrangement joins TRBV7-9 to TRBJ2-3; D gene ambiguous. CDR1 is SEHNR, CDR2 FQNEAQ, per germline (reference sequence). The length of the CDR3 is 14 residues. V was cut by 3 bases and J by 3 bases, with 10 bases left in between. This chain's CDR3 is CASSFMGTTDTQYF. The DNA for the CDR3 is TGTGCCAGCAGCTTCATGGGCACTACAGATACGCAGTATTTT. The full variable domain, with the rest looked up from reference TRBV7-9 and TRBJ2-3, is DTGVSQNPRHKITKRGQNVTFRCDPISEHNRLYWYRQTLGQGPEFLTYFQNEAQLEKSRLLSDRFSAERPKGSFSTLEIQRTEQGDSAMYLCASSFMGTTDTQYFGPGTRLTVL.

The CDR3 spells CSVDRGGYGYTF. DNA of the CDR3: TGCAGCGTTGATCGGGGAGGGTATGGCTACACCTTC. V usage is TRBV29-1 and J usage is TRBJ1-2; D is ambiguous. This CDR3 has 12 residues. In germline, CDR1 is SQVTM, CDR2 ANQGSEA. The V end lost 3 bases, the J end lost 5 bases, and 10 bases lay between the germline ends.

The V call is TRBV13, the J call TRBJ2-7; 7 bases map to TRBD1. The trim removed 5 bases at V and 7 bases at J, leaving 5 bases unmatched. CDR3 length equals 12 residues. Germline CDR1 reads PRHDT; CDR2 reads FYEKMQ (reference sequence). CDR3 sequence (DNA): TGTGCCAGCAGCCTCGACAGGGTTGAGCAGTACTTC. Its protein is CASSLDRVEQYF.

J is TRBJ2-5 and V is TRBV25-1, with 8 nucleotides matching TRBD2. With V trimmed by 2 bases and J by 4 bases, 12 bases remained unmatched. There are 17 residues in the CDR3. CDR1 is MGHDK and CDR2 is SYGVNS in the germline V gene. This chain's CDR3 is CASSEPPGREGGETQYF. The DNA for the CDR3 is TGTGCCAGCAGTGAACCCCCGGGACGGGAGGGAGGAGAGACCCAGTACTTC. Full variable domain (remainder filled in from reference TRBV25-1 and TRBJ2-5): EADIYQTPRYLVIGTGKKITLECSQTMGHDKMYWYQQDPGMELHLIHYSYGVNSTEKGDLSSESTVSRIRTEHFPLTLESARPSHTSQYLCASSEPPGREGGETQYFGPGTRLLVL.

This clone was recorded a few times. J is TRBJ1-6 and V is TRBV6-5, with TRBD1 matching over 7 bases. Germline lookup yields CDR1 MNHEY and CDR2 SVGAGI. The V and J ends lost 6 bases and 9 bases, in that order; junction bases with no gene match: 8. This CDR3 contains 14 residues. The CDR3 coding sequence is TGTGCCAGCAGAGATAGGACAGGAAGTTCACCCCTCCACTTT. Translating gives CASRDRTGSSPLHF.

V is TRBV7-9 and J is TRBJ1-1; tentatively, D is TRBD1 (6 bases). The V end lost 3 bases, the J end lost 4 bases, and 9 bases lay between the germline ends. From germline, CDR1 is SEHNR and CDR2 FQNEAQ (reference sequence). The CDR3 contains 13 residues. CDR3 protein: CASSFPQGTEAFF. The CDR3 region has the DNA TGTGCCAGCAGCTTCCCACAGGGCACTGAAGCTTTCTTT.

The chain recombines TRBV7-8 with TRBJ1-1; 8 bases fit TRBD1. V was clipped by 8 bases and J by 1 base; unmatched bases: 9. Germline-derived CDR1 and CDR2 are SGHVS and FQNEAQ. The CDR3 sequence is 15 residues long. This chain's CDR3 is CASFKGTGTNTEAFF. The CDR3 DNA reads TGTGCCAGCTTTAAGGGGACAGGAACGAACACTGAAGCTTTCTTT.

V and J are TRBV5-1 and TRBJ2-3, with a weak D call TRBD1 (6 bases). The length of the CDR3 is 14 residues. The germline CDR1 and CDR2 sequences are SGHRS and YFSETQ. V gave up 5 bases and J gave up 2 bases, with 12 bases separating them. In DNA form, the CDR3 reads TGCGCCAGCAGATTACAGGGCCACACAGATACGCAGTATTTT. This gives the protein CASRLQGHTDTQYF.

The chain couples TRBV11-2 to TRBJ1-1; D remains unclear. The germline V and J ends were trimmed by 1 base and 5 bases, with 14 bases remaining between them. The CDR3 is 15 residues long. Germline CDR1 SGHAT, CDR2 FQNNGV. CDR3 coding DNA: TGTGCCAGCAGCTTAGCAATGGGAGGCGGGACTGAAGCTTTCTTT. This translates into CASSLAMGGGTEAFF.